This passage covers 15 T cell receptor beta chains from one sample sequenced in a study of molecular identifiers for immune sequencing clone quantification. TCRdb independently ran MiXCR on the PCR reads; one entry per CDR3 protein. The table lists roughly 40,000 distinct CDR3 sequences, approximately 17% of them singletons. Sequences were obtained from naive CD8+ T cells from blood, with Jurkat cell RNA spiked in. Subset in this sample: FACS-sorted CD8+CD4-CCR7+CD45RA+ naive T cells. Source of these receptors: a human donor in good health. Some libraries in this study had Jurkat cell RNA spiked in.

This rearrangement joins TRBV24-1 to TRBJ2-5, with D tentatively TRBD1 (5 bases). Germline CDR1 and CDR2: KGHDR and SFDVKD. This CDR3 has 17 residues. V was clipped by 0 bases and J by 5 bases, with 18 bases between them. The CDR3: CATSDLILPGPMETQYF. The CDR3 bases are TGTGCCACCAGTGATTTGATCTTGCCAGGGCCGATGGAGACCCAGTACTTC.

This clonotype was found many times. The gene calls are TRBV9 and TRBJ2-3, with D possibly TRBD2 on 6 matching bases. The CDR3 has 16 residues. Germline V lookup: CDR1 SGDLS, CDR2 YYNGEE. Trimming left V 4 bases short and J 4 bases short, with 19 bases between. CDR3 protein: CASSHSTRRVSDTQYF. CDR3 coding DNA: TGTGCCAGCAGCCACTCGACCCGGAGGGTCTCAGATACGCAGTATTTT.

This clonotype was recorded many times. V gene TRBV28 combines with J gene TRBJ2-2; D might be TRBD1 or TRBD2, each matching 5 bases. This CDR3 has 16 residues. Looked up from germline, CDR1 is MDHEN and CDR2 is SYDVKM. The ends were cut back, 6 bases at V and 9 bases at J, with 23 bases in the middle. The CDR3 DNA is TGTGCCAGCAGCTACACGGGACCCCCGGGTTTGCGGGAGCTGTTTTTT. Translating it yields CASSYTGPPGLRELFF.

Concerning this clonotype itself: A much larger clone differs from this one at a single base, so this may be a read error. CDR3 DNA: TGTGCCAGCAGTTACCCGGGGAGGCGGAACACTGAAGCTTTCTTT. Translation: CASSYPGRRNTEAFF. V usage is TRBV6-2 or TRBV6-3 and J usage is TRBJ1-1; D unclear. The germline gives CDR1 MNHEY, CDR2 SVGEGT. Trimming left V 2 bases short and J 1 base short, with 11 bases between. The length of the CDR3 is 15 residues.

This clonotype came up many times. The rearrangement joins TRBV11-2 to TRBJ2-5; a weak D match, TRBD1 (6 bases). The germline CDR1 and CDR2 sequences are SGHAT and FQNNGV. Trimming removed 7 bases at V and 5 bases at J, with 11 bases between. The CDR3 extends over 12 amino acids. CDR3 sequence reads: CASTGVPETQYF. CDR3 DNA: TGTGCCAGCACAGGGGTCCCCGAGACCCAGTACTTC.

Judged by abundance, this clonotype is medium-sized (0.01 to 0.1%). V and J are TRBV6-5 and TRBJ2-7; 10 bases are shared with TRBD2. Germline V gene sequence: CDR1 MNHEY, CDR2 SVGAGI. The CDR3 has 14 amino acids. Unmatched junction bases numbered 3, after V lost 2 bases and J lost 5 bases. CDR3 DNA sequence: TGTGCCAGCAGTTACGGTCTAGCGGGAGACGAGCAGTACTTC. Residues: CASSYGLAGDEQYF.

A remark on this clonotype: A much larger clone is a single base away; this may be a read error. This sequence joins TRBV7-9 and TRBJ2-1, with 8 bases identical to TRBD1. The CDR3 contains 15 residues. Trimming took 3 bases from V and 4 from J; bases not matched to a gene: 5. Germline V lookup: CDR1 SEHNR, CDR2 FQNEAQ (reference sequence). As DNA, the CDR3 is TGTGCCAGCAGCTTCAGGACAGGGCTGTACAATGAGCAGTTCTTC. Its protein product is CASSFRTGLYNEQFF.

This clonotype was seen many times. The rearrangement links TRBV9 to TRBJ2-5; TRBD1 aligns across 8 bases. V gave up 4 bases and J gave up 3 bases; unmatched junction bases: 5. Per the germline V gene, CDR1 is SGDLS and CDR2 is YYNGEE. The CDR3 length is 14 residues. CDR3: CASSSGTGEETQYF. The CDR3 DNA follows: TGTGCCAGCAGCTCCGGGACAGGAGAAGAGACCCAGTACTTC.

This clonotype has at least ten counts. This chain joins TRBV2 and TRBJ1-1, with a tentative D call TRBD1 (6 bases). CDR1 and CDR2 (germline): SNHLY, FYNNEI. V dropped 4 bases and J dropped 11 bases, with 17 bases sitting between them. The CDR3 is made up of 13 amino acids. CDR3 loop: CASSVSPGDAAFF. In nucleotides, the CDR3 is TGTGCCAGCAGTGTATCCCCAGGGGATGCGGCTTTCTTT. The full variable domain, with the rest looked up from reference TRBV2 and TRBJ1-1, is EPEVTQTPSHQVTQMGQEVILRCVPISNHLYFYWYRQILGQKVEFLVSFYNNEISEKSEIFDDQFSVERPDGSNFTLKIRSTKLEDSAMYFCASSVSPGDAAFFGQGTRLTVV.

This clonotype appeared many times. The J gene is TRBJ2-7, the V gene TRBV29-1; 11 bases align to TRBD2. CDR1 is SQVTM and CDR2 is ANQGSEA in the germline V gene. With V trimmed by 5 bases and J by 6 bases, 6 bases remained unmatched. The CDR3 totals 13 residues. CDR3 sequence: CSVWTSGPPEQYF. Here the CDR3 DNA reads TGCAGCGTTTGGACTAGCGGGCCCCCCGAGCAGTACTTC.

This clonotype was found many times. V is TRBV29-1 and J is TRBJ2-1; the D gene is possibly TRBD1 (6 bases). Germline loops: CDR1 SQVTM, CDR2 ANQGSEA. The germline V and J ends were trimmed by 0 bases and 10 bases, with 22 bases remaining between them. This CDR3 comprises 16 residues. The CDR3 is CSVEDWGTREGPEQFF. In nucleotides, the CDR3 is TGCAGCGTTGAAGATTGGGGGACAAGAGAGGGACCGGAGCAGTTCTTC.

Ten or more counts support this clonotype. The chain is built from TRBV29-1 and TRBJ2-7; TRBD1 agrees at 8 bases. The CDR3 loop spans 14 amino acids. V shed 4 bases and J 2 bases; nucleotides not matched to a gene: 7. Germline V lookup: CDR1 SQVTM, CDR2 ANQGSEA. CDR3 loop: CSVAGGVYTYEQYF. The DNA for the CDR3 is TGCAGCGTTGCAGGGGGCGTCTATACCTACGAGCAGTACTTC.

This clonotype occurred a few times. CDR3 in amino acids: CASSLNPANQPQHF. The CDR3 nucleotides read TGTGCCAGCAGCTTAAACCCCGCAAATCAGCCCCAGCATTTT. V and J are TRBV13 and TRBJ1-5; D remains ambiguous. CDR1 PRHDT and CDR2 FYEKMQ come from the germline V gene (reference sequence). The CDR3 spans 14 residues. V gave up 2 bases and J gave up 4 bases, with 9 bases separating them.

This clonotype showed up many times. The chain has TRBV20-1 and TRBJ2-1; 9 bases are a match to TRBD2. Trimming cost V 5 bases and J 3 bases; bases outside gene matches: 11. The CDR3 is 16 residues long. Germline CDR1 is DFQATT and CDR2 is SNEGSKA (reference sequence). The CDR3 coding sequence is TGCAGTGCTCCCCCCCTCGCGGGAGGGGTCTACAATGAGCAGTTCTTC. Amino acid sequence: CSAPPLAGGVYNEQFF.

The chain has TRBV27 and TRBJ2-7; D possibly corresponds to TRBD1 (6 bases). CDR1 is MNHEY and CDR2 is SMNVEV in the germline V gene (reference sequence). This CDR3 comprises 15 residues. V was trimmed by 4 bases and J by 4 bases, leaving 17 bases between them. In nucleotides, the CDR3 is TGTGCCAGCAGTTACGGGACACACCAGATTTACGAGCAGTACTTC. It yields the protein CASSYGTHQIYEQYF.